The 22 T cell receptor beta chains given below trace back to one sample, sequenced in a study of early T cells in non-severe SARS-CoV-2 infection. From the 5' RACE reads, TCRdb called clonotypes with MiXCR, one entry per CDR3 protein. The sample records approximately 98,000 distinct CDR3 sequences, 9.5% to 13% being singletons. Sequenced material: whole blood. These receptors all come from an adult who was a healthcare worker with PCR-confirmed SARS-CoV-2 infection or an uninfected control (not recorded which).

The rearrangement uses TRBV28 and TRBJ2-1, with D perhaps matching TRBD2 (5 bases). This CDR3 is built from 13 residues. V shed 3 bases and J shed 8 bases, with 11 bases lying between them. CDR1 MDHEN and CDR2 SYDVKM come from the germline V gene. The CDR3 spells CASSFPGIYEQFF. The CDR3 DNA follows: TGTGCCAGCAGTTTCCCCGGGATCTATGAGCAGTTCTTC. Based on the CDR3 plus reference TRBV28 and TRBJ2-1, the full variable domain is DVKVTQSSRYLVKRTGEKVFLECVQDMDHENMFWYRQDPGLGLRLIYFSYDVKMKEKGDIPEGYSVSREKKERFSLILESASTNQTSMYLCASSFPGIYEQFFGPGTRLTVL.

Only a few counts were recorded for this clonotype. The V and J genes are TRBV5-1 and TRBJ2-7; a possible D gene is TRBD1 (5 bases). The CDR3 loop spans 13 amino acids. Germline-derived CDR1 and CDR2 are SGHRS and YFSETQ. Trimming pared 1 base from V and 3 bases from J, leaving 8 bases between. The CDR3 DNA reads as TGCGCCAGCAGCTTGTCGCAGGGCTACGAGCAGTACTTC. It codes for CASSLSQGYEQYF.

The chain employs TRBV15 and TRBJ2-1, with 8 bases matching TRBD2. The CDR3 is 15 amino acids. V lost 1 base, J lost 6 bases, and 5 bases stayed unmatched. The germline V gene has CDR1 LNHNV and CDR2 YYDKDF (reference sequence). Here the CDR3 reads CATSRGGGTSNEQFF. CDR3 sequence (DNA): TGTGCCACCAGCAGAGGGGGCGGGACTAGCAATGAGCAGTTCTTC.

The rearrangement uses TRBV7-9 and TRBJ1-1, with 8 bases identical to TRBD1. J gave up 5 bases and V 7 bases, and 15 bases lay outside the gene matches. The CDR3 has 16 amino acids. CDR1 SEHNR and CDR2 FQNEAQ come from the germline V gene (reference sequence). The CDR3 loop reads CASTTRGVQGGTEAFF. DNA for the CDR3: TGTGCCAGCACCACTAGAGGAGTACAGGGGGGTACTGAAGCTTTCTTT. The whole variable domain, filled in from reference TRBV7-9 and TRBJ1-1, reads DTGVSQNPRHKITKRGQNVTFRCDPISEHNRLYWYRQTLGQGPEFLTYFQNEAQLEKSRLLSDRFSAERPKGSFSTLEIQRTEQGDSAMYLCASTTRGVQGGTEAFFGQGTRLTVV.

This clonotype was observed a handful of times. The chain uses TRBV29-1 and TRBJ1-2, with 9 bases lining up with TRBD1. V shed 4 bases, J shed 7 bases, and the junction held 10 bases outside the gene matches. The CDR3 covers 14 residues. CDR1 SQVTM and CDR2 ANQGSEA come from the germline V gene. This CDR3 reads CSVGGTGHPGGYTF. The CDR3 DNA reads as TGCAGCGTTGGGGGGACAGGGCATCCTGGTGGCTACACCTTC.

This clonotype came up many times. This sequence joins TRBV14 and TRBJ2-2; a weak D match, TRBD2 (5 bases). Germline values: CDR1 SGHDN, CDR2 FVKESK. V dropped 1 base and J dropped 7 bases, with 7 bases sitting between them. The length of the CDR3 is 13 residues. CDR3 bases: TGTGCCAGCAGCCAAGTCGGGGTCGGGGAGCTGTTTTTT. As protein: CASSQVGVGELFF.

This clonotype was counted ten times or more. The chain recombines TRBV6-4 with TRBJ2-5; D not certain. Germline CDR1 and CDR2: MRHNA and SNTAGT. V was shortened by 6 bases and J by 1 base, with 9 bases between the two germline ends. This CDR3 has 13 amino acids. The CDR3 here is CASRGPSQETQYF. The CDR3 nucleotides read TGTGCCAGCAGAGGACCCTCCCAAGAGACCCAGTACTTC.

V gene TRBV28 combines with J gene TRBJ2-7; maybe TRBD2 (6 bases). Germline loops: CDR1 MDHEN, CDR2 SYDVKM. V lost 2 bases to trimming and J lost 5 bases, with 16 bases between them. This CDR3 spans 15 amino acids. The chain's CDR3 is CASSLNWDWVHEQYF. CDR3 coding DNA: TGTGCCAGCAGTTTAAACTGGGACTGGGTGCACGAGCAGTACTTC.

This clonotype showed up many times. This sequence joins TRBV11-2 and TRBJ2-3; D unclear. The CDR3 loop spans 15 amino acids. V lost 1 base and J lost 6, with 14 bases in between. Germline CDR1 SGHAT, CDR2 FQNNGV. The CDR3 is CASSLGPSFRDTQYF. The DNA of the CDR3 is TGTGCCAGCAGCTTAGGTCCTTCCTTCCGCGATACGCAGTATTTT.

The chain has TRBV28 and TRBJ2-5, with D perhaps matching TRBD1 or TRBD2 (5 bases each). V lost 2 bases and J 5 bases, leaving 12 bases between the germline ends. The CDR3 extends over 14 amino acids. The germline CDR1 and CDR2 sequences are MDHEN and SYDVKM. The CDR3, as DNA: TGTGCCAGCAGTTTACCCGAGAGGGGCGAGACCCAGTACTTC. This encodes CASSLPERGETQYF.

The chain links TRBV28 to TRBJ2-4, with D uncertain. V gave up 5 bases and J gave up 1 base, with 15 bases separating them. This CDR3 is built from 16 residues. Germline CDR1 and CDR2: MDHEN and SYDVKM. The CDR3 bases are TGTGCCAGCAGTGCCACCGGCCTCGGGGCCAAAAACATTCAGTACTTC. It specifies CASSATGLGAKNIQYF. Based on the CDR3 plus reference TRBV28 and TRBJ2-4, the full variable domain is DVKVTQSSRYLVKRTGEKVFLECVQDMDHENMFWYRQDPGLGLRLIYFSYDVKMKEKGDIPEGYSVSREKKERFSLILESASTNQTSMYLCASSATGLGAKNIQYFGAGTRLSVL.

This clonotype was observed a handful of times. The rearrangement links TRBV6-6 to TRBJ2-7; no firm D call. The CDR3 length is 14 residues. V dropped 5 bases and J dropped 7 bases, with 18 bases sitting between them. Germline CDR1 MNHNY, CDR2 SVGAGI (reference sequence). The CDR3 DNA reads as TGTGCCAGCAGTGTGTTGGGCCAAAAAGGGGAGCAGTACTTC. Residues: CASSVLGQKGEQYF.

At least ten counts were recorded for this clonotype. This chain joins TRBV3-1 and TRBJ2-2; 9 bases line up with TRBD1. From germline, CDR1 is LGHDT and CDR2 YNNKEL (reference sequence). V dropped 6 bases and J dropped 6; count of bases not matched to a gene: 14. The CDR3 has 17 amino acids. The CDR3 reads CASSTTGQGRGSGELFF. The CDR3 DNA is TGTGCCAGCAGTACAACGGGACAGGGCCGAGGGTCCGGGGAGCTGTTTTTT.

This clonotype has ten or more counts. This rearrangement joins TRBV7-8 to TRBJ2-1, with TRBD2 as a possible D gene (5 bases). The CDR3 consists of 16 residues. Trimming shortened V by 1 base and J by 6 bases, and 16 bases separated the two germline ends. The germline gives CDR1 SGHVS, CDR2 FQNEAQ. The CDR3 here is CASSLVGGLTPNEQFF. CDR3 in DNA: TGTGCCAGCAGCTTAGTGGGCGGGCTAACCCCCAATGAGCAGTTCTTC.

This clonotype has a count of ten or more. This rearrangement joins TRBV13 to TRBJ2-1; D is unclear. In germline, CDR1 is PRHDT, CDR2 FYEKMQ (reference sequence). The CDR3 runs to 19 residues. The V gene lost 3 bases and the J gene lost 8 bases, with 29 bases spanning the gap. CDR3: CASSLVPLGGRSSPHEQFF. The CDR3 nucleotides are TGTGCCAGCAGCTTGGTGCCACTGGGTGGCAGGTCTTCCCCGCATGAGCAGTTCTTC.

A note on this clonotype: Because the CDR3 is missing its conserved closing phenylalanine or tryptophan, this is likely a read error. The chain employs TRBV7-3 and TRBJ1-3; D call uncertain. This CDR3 comprises 15 residues. With 5 bases removed from V and 0 bases from J, the gap between germline ends came to 11 bases. Germline CDR1 reads SGHTA; CDR2 reads FQGTGA. The CDR3 DNA follows: TGTGCCAGCAGCCCCGGTGGGAGCTCTGGAAACACCATATATTCT. It codes for CASSPGGSSGNTIYS.

A few counts support this clonotype. This chain connects TRBV5-5 to TRBJ2-5; 8 bases fit TRBD2. This CDR3 is built from 16 residues. V shed 4 bases and J 1 base; nucleotides not matched to a gene: 9. Germline V CDR1 and CDR2: SGHKS, YYEKEE (reference sequence). The CDR3 region is CASSPGTGLGQETQYF. The CDR3 nucleotides are TGTGCCAGCAGCCCGGGTACGGGACTAGGCCAAGAGACCCAGTACTTC. The full variable domain, in which reference TRBV5-5 and TRBJ2-5 provide the parts outside the CDR3, is DAGVTQSPTHLIKTRGQQVTLRCSPISGHKSVSWYQQVLGQGPQFIFQYYEKEERGRGNFPDRFSARQFPNYSSELNVNALLLGDSALYLCASSPGTGLGQETQYFGPGTRLLVL.

This clonotype was observed at least ten times. The rearrangement uses TRBV9 and TRBJ1-2; 10 bases agree with TRBD1. Per the germline V gene, CDR1 is SGDLS and CDR2 is YYNGEE. The CDR3 sequence is 15 residues long. V lost 7 bases to trimming and J lost 6 bases; unmatched junction nucleotides: 12. The CDR3 sequence is CASGAGTGAMDGYTF. The CDR3 DNA reads TGTGCCAGCGGAGCCGGGACAGGGGCCATGGATGGCTACACCTTC.

V is TRBV5-4 and J is TRBJ2-7; 7 positions agree with TRBD2. J gave up 7 bases and V 2 bases, and 9 bases lay outside the gene matches. The length of the CDR3 is 14 residues. Germline values: CDR1 SGHNT, CDR2 YYREEE (reference sequence). For the CDR3, the DNA is TGTGCCAGCAGCTTAAGTGGGAGGGCCTGGGAGCAGTACTTC. This encodes CASSLSGRAWEQYF.

About this clonotype: Since a much larger clone is just one base distant, this may be a read error. V and J are TRBV7-3 and TRBJ2-5; D possibly matches TRBD1 or TRBD2 (5 bases each). This CDR3 spans 15 amino acids. CDR1 is SGHTA, CDR2 FQGTGA, per germline. The CDR3 nucleotides are TGTGTCAGCAGCTTAACGAGGGGTGGTCGTGAGACCCAGTACTTC. The encoded protein is CVSSLTRGGRETQYF.

This clonotype was found many times. The chain couples TRBV21-1 to TRBJ2-5. TRBV21-1 is a listed pseudogene. The CDR3 consists of 16 residues. CDR3 bases: TGTGCCAGCAGCAAGAGCAATAGCAGGTACCAAGAGACCCAGTACTTC. Residues: CASSKSNSRYQETQYF.

This clonotype showed up just once. The CDR3 sequence: CSVQASYGYTF. In DNA, the CDR3 is TGCAGCGTTCAGGCTTCTTATGGCTACACCTTC. The V call is TRBV29-1, the J call TRBJ1-2; D remains ambiguous. Germline V gene data show CDR1 as SQVTM and CDR2 as ANQGSEA. V lost 5 bases, J lost 5 bases, and 9 bases lay in between. This CDR3 region has 11 residues.